Listed here are 15 T cell receptor beta chains from one sample, sequenced in a study of cytomegalovirus exposure and HLA in healthy donors. Primers: 60 Vbeta forward and 13 Jbeta reverse. Assay: immunoSEQ multiplex PCR; the TCRdb copy retains only in-frame clones and omits some. The sample gives under 200,000 clones, roughly 78% of which show up once; 0.65% to 0.75% is in the top ten. Material for sequencing was PBMCs. The receptor set was obtained from a woman in her forties in good health and CMV-seronegative.

This sequence joins TRBV30 and TRBJ1-6, with TRBD1 as a possible D gene (5 bases). The germline V and J ends were trimmed by 2 bases and 6 bases, with 8 bases remaining between them. Germline V gene lookup returns CDR1 GTSNPN and CDR2 SVGIG (reference sequence). The CDR3 is 13 amino acids. This CDR3 reads CAWSKGPNSPLHF. CDR3 nucleotides: TGTGCCTGGAGTAAGGGGCCTAATTCACCCCTCCACTTT.

J is TRBJ1-1 and V is TRBV5-1; TRBD1 matches 9 bases. Looked up from germline, CDR1 is SGHRS and CDR2 is YFSETQ. The CDR3 loop spans 16 amino acids. Trimming removed 4 bases from V and 3 bases from J; junction bases left unmatched: 10. Here the CDR3 DNA reads TGCGCCAGCAGCACCGGGACAGGGATTCTTGACACTGAAGCTTTCTTT. It yields the protein CASSTGTGILDTEAFF.

V is TRBV4-3 and J is TRBJ2-3; the match to TRBD2 covers 10 bases. Per germline, CDR1 LGHNA and CDR2 YSLEER. The ends lost 5 bases at V and 4 bases at J; junction bases unmatched: 6. CDR3 length: 15 amino acids. The CDR3 loop reads CASSYTSGNPDTQYF. CDR3 nucleotide sequence: TGCGCCAGCAGCTATACTAGCGGGAACCCAGATACGCAGTATTTT.

This clone came up once. V and J are TRBV5-4 and TRBJ1-3; the D gene is possibly TRBD1 (5 bases). CDR3 length: 16 amino acids. Germline V CDR1 and CDR2: SGHNT, YYREEE (reference sequence). V gave up 2 bases and J gave up 4 bases, with 16 bases separating them. CDR3 loop: CASSFPLGGEGNTIYF. CDR3 bases: TGTGCCAGCAGCTTCCCCTTGGGAGGGGAGGGAAACACCATATATTTT. The full variable domain, with the rest looked up from reference TRBV5-4 and TRBJ1-3, is ETGVTQSPTHLIKTRGQQVTLRCSSQSGHNTVSWYQQALGQGPQFIFQYYREEENGRGNFPPRFSGLQFPNYSSELNVNALELDDSALYLCASSFPLGGEGNTIYFGEGSWLTVV.

This chain joins TRBV10-2 and TRBJ2-1, with D tentatively TRBD1 (5 bases). Trimming took off 10 bases at V and 6 bases at J, with 22 bases between the two ends. CDR1 is WSHSY and CDR2 is SAAADI in the germline V gene. The CDR3 runs to 15 residues. CDR3 region: CATEPQGNRANEQFF. The CDR3 nucleotides read TGCGCCACCGAGCCCCAGGGAAATAGGGCCAATGAGCAGTTCTTC.

This clone was picked up a small number of times. The gene calls are TRBV13 and TRBJ1-1, with D possibly TRBD1 on 6 matching bases. V gave up 3 bases and J gave up 4 bases, with 9 bases separating them. The CDR3 has 13 residues. Germline V lookup: CDR1 PRHDT, CDR2 FYEKMQ (reference sequence). This chain's CDR3 is CASSLTGPTEAFF. The CDR3 DNA follows: TGTGCCAGCAGCTTGACAGGACCCACTGAAGCTTTCTTT.

The rearrangement uses TRBV14 and TRBJ2-3, with 10 bases matching TRBD2. Germline-derived CDR1 and CDR2 are SGHDN and FVKESK. After removal of 1 base from V and 2 bases from J, the junction contained 3 bases not matched to a gene. CDR3 length: 16 residues. CDR3 nucleotide sequence: TGTGCCAGCAGCCAAGGGAGCGGGAGGGCCACAGATACGCAGTATTTT. It codes for CASSQGSGRATDTQYF.

In this sample, this clone turned up once. This chain uses TRBV2 with TRBJ2-5; D perhaps matches TRBD2 (6 bases). This CDR3 is 15 amino acids long. The germline V gene encodes CDR1 SNHLY and CDR2 FYNNEI. Trimming removed 1 base at V and 2 bases at J, with 11 bases between. The CDR3 nucleotides read TGTGCCAGCAGTGAAGTAAGGAGGGCACAAGAGACCCAGTACTTC. This encodes CASSEVRRAQETQYF.

This clone showed up just a few times. This chain connects TRBV5-1 to TRBJ1-2, with D perhaps matching TRBD1 (5 bases). Trimming removed 4 bases from V and 1 base from J, with 11 bases in between. CDR1 is SGHRS, CDR2 YFSETQ, per germline. The CDR3 has 14 residues. The CDR3 sequence is CASSPGLVNYGYTF. The CDR3 DNA follows: TGCGCCAGCAGCCCGGGACTGGTTAACTATGGCTACACCTTC. Full variable domain (missing parts from reference TRBV5-1 and TRBJ1-2): KAGVTQTPRYLIKTRGQQVTLSCSPISGHRSVSWYQQTPGQGLQFLFEYFSETQRNKGNFPGRFSGRQFSNSRSEMNVSTLELGDSALYLCASSPGLVNYGYTFGSGTRLTVV.

The table lists this clone with a count of one. The chain has TRBV7-8 and TRBJ2-5, with TRBD2 matching over 9 bases. There are 17 residues in the CDR3. V lost 5 bases, J lost 7 bases, and 17 bases stayed unmatched. Germline values: CDR1 SGHVS, CDR2 FQNEAQ. In DNA form, the CDR3 reads TGTGCCAGCAGCCAAGCGGGAGGCCGCCCCCCAAGAGGGACCCAGTACTTC. Protein product: CASSQAGGRPPRGTQYF. The full variable domain, in which reference TRBV7-8 and TRBJ2-5 provide the parts outside the CDR3, is GAGVSQSPRYKVAKRGQDVALRCDPISGHVSLFWYQQALGQGPEFLTYFQNEAQLDKSGLPSDRFFAERPEGSVSTLKIQRTQQEDSAVYLCASSQAGGRPPRGTQYFGPGTRLLVL.

Only one count was recorded for this clone. This chain uses TRBV5-4 with TRBJ2-2; TRBD1 agrees at 10 bases. The CDR3 length is 16 residues. Germline V lookup: CDR1 SGHNT, CDR2 YYREEE (reference sequence). V was pared by 4 bases and J by 3 bases, with 6 bases of the junction left unmatched. Here the CDR3 DNA reads TGTGCCAGCAGCCCGGGACAGGGGAGAGACACCGGGGAGCTGTTTTTT. Protein: CASSPGQGRDTGELFF.

The chain uses TRBV6-1 and TRBJ1-6; D is unresolved. The CDR3 is 15 residues long. Trimming left V 6 bases short and J 7 bases short, with 16 bases between. The germline V gene encodes CDR1 MNHNS and CDR2 SASEGT. In DNA, the CDR3 is TGTGCCAGCAGGCCATGGTTGGGAGACAATTCACCCCTCCACTTT. It specifies CASRPWLGDNSPLHF.

The J gene is TRBJ2-2, the V gene TRBV9; 8 positions agree with TRBD2. Losses at the gene ends were 1 base for V and 8 bases for J; bases not matched to a gene: 10. The CDR3 sequence is 16 residues long. The germline V gene has CDR1 SGDLS and CDR2 YYNGEE. The CDR3 loop is CASSVKGTSIPGELFF. CDR3 bases: TGTGCCAGCAGCGTAAAAGGGACTAGTATACCGGGGGAGCTGTTTTTT.

The chain carries TRBV5-1 and TRBJ1-1; no definite D call. CDR1 is SGHRS and CDR2 is YFSETQ in the germline V gene. V lost 2 bases and J 5 bases, leaving 10 bases between the germline ends. The length of the CDR3 is 13 residues. The CDR3 DNA reads TGCGCCAGCAGCTTTACTAGCTGGACTGAAGCTTTCTTT. Translation: CASSFTSWTEAFF.

This sequence joins TRBV9 and TRBJ2-2; D perhaps matches TRBD2 (5 bases). This CDR3 is 14 amino acids long. V was trimmed by 0 bases and J by 8 bases, leaving 11 bases between them. Germline CDR1 reads SGDLS; CDR2 reads YYNGEE. CDR3 coding DNA: TGTGCCAGCAGCGTAGCTACAGAGGGTGGGGAGCTGTTTTTT. Protein: CASSVATEGGELFF. Combining the CDR3 with reference TRBV9 and TRBJ2-2 gives the whole variable domain DSGVTQTPKHLITATGQRVTLRCSPRSGDLSVYWYQQSLDQGLQFLIQYYNGEERAKGNILERFSAQQFPDLHSELNLSSLELGDSALYFCASSVATEGGELFFGEGSRLTVL.